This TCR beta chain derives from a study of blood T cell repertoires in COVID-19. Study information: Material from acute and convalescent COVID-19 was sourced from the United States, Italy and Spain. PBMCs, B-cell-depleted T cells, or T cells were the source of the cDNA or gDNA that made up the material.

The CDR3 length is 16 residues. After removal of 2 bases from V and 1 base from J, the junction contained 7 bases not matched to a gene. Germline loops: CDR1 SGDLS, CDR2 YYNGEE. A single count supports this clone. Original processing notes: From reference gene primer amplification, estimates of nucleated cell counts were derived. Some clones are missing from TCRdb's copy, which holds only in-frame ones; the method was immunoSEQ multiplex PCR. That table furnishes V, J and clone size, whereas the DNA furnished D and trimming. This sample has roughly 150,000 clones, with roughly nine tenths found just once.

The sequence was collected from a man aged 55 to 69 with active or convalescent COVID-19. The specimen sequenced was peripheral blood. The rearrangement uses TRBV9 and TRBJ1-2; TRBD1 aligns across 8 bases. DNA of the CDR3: TGTGCCAGCAGCGTTGAGGGACAGGTATTTAACTATGGCTACACCTTC. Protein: CASSVEGQVFNYGYTF.